This record looks at one TCR beta chain sequence and its context. The data were produced by immunoSEQ multiplex PCR, yet TCRdb's version contains in-frame clones alone and is incomplete. The sample has some 340,000 clones, 85% seen once. These data belong to a study of Ad26.COV2.S vaccination and SARS-CoV-2 variants. Treatment indicated: some 19 received Ad26.COV2.S at low or high dose, single or two shots; several received placebo; per-sample allocation not given. Samples analyzed were those drawn on day 63 after the first vaccine or placebo injection. This sequence originates from a person between 18 and 65 years old who received the Ad26.COV2.S COVID-19 vaccine or a placebo. Source: peripheral blood, taken in a trial of Ad26.COV2.S vaccine versus placebo.

CDR3 residues: CASSPRVGQVAGGEQYF. The DNA for the CDR3 is TGTGCCAGCAGTCCAAGAGTGGGACAGGTGGCTGGGGGCGAGCAGTACTTC. V and J are TRBV27 and TRBJ2-7; 8 nucleotides line up with TRBD1. Germline CDR1 is MNHEY and CDR2 is SMNVEV (reference sequence). Trimming removed 5 bases from V and 6 bases from J; junction bases left unmatched: 18. This CDR3 has 17 amino acids.